The 15 T cell receptor beta chains below were found in one sample sequenced in a study of cytomegalovirus exposure and HLA in healthy donors. The PCR ran on 60 Vbeta and 13 Jbeta primers. Only in-frame clones appear in the TCRdb table, and some are missing; sequencing was by immunoSEQ multiplex PCR. The sample gives about 150,000 clones, less than 10% of which show up once; approximately 1.8% is in the top ten. The sample consisted of PBMCs. The receptors here all came from a male donor in good health and CMV-seronegative.

The DNA for the CDR3 is TGTGCCAGCTCACCACGGTCCCAGGCGCTTGTACACGTTTATGGCTACACCTTC. Translation gives CASSPRSQALVHVYGYTF. V is TRBV18 and J is TRBJ1-2; no reliable D call. Germline values: CDR1 KGHSH, CDR2 LQKENI. Trimming stripped 1 base from V and 5 bases from J, with 23 bases between. The CDR3 runs 18 residues. Filled out from reference TRBV18 and TRBJ1-2, the complete variable domain reads NAGVMQNPRHLVRRRGQEARLRCSPMKGHSHVYWYRQLPEEGLKFMVYLQKENIIDESGMPKERFSAEFPKEGPSILRIQQVVRGDSAAYFCASSPRSQALVHVYGYTFGSGTRLTVV.

This sequence joins TRBV18 and TRBJ2-6; TRBD1 aligns across 8 bases. CDR1 is KGHSH, CDR2 LQKENI, per germline. CDR3 size: 17 residues. With 2 bases clipped from V and 1 base from J, the junction kept 4 bases outside the gene matches. The DNA of the CDR3 is TGTGCCAGCTCACCAATCACAGGGGGTTCTGGGGCCAACGTCCTGACTTTC. Translated, it gives CASSPITGGSGANVLTF.

J is TRBJ2-7 and V is TRBV5-1; the match to TRBD1 covers 7 bases. The CDR3 contains 15 residues. Trimming took 4 bases from V and 2 from J; bases not matched to a gene: 9. Germline CDR1 SGHRS, CDR2 YFSETQ. CDR3 sequence: CASSVGTAATYEQYF. CDR3 nucleotide sequence: TGCGCCAGCAGCGTCGGGACAGCTGCGACCTACGAGCAGTACTTC.

The chain employs TRBV5-6 and TRBJ2-7; 8 bases line up with TRBD2. Trimming took 4 bases from V and 2 from J; bases not matched to a gene: 8. CDR3 size: 15 residues. The germline V gene encodes CDR1 SGHDT and CDR2 YYEEEE. The CDR3 DNA sequence: TGTGCCAGCAGCCTTGGGACTAGTTCGCCCTACGAGCAGTACTTC. It encodes CASSLGTSSPYEQYF.

The rearrangement joins TRBV27 to TRBJ2-6, with D possibly matching TRBD1 (6 bases). CDR3 size: 15 residues. Germline values: CDR1 MNHEY, CDR2 SMNVEV (reference sequence). V lost 4 bases and J 1 base, leaving 8 bases between the germline ends. This CDR3 is CASSSTGSGANVLTF. The CDR3 DNA reads TGTGCCAGCAGTTCCACAGGGTCTGGGGCCAACGTCCTGACTTTC.

This clone was counted between two and nine times. The V gene is TRBV4-2, the J gene TRBJ2-7, with 13 nucleotides matching TRBD2. V trimming: 3 bases; J trimming: 5 bases; junction bases outside the gene matches: 4. CDR1 and CDR2 from the germline V gene are LGHNA and YNFKEQ. The CDR3 length is 15 residues. The CDR3 reads CASSQRLAGGNEQYF. CDR3 nucleotide sequence: TGTGCCAGCAGCCAGCGACTAGCGGGGGGCAACGAGCAGTACTTC.

In this sample, this clone turned up a few times. V gene TRBV6-1 combines with J gene TRBJ1-1; D is ambiguous. Germline lookup yields CDR1 MNHNS and CDR2 SASEGT. The CDR3 runs to 14 residues. V was pared by 4 bases and J by 4 bases, with 13 bases between. In DNA form, the CDR3 reads TGTGCCAGCAGTGTGGAGGTCATGGGCACTGAAGCTTTCTTT. This codes for CASSVEVMGTEAFF.

The chain combines TRBV7-6 with TRBJ2-7; 8 bases align to TRBD2. CDR1 and CDR2 from the germline V gene are SGHVS and FNYEAQ. The CDR3 runs to 18 residues. V lost 1 base and J lost 0; bases outside the gene matches: 11. CDR3 protein: CASSLGSGGTTSSYEQYF. In DNA, the CDR3 is TGTGCCAGCAGCTTAGGATCGGGGGGGACGACAAGCTCCTACGAGCAGTACTTC.

The chain's CDR3 is CASTMQGNTEAFF. DNA of the CDR3: TGTGCCAGCACTATGCAGGGGAACACTGAAGCTTTCTTT. This chain uses TRBV6-6 with TRBJ1-1; D perhaps matches TRBD1 (5 bases). The CDR3 length is 13 residues. The germline V gene has CDR1 MNHNY and CDR2 SVGAGI (reference sequence). Trimming left V 7 bases short and J 1 base short, with 10 bases between.

This chain joins TRBV4-3 and TRBJ2-2, with D tentatively TRBD1 (6 bases). The CDR3 length is 15 residues. Per germline, CDR1 LGHNA and CDR2 YSLEER. Trimming stripped 5 bases from V and 5 bases from J, with 15 bases between. The CDR3 region is CASSIRTVITGELFF. DNA for the CDR3: TGCGCCAGCAGCATTAGGACAGTTATTACCGGGGAGCTGTTTTTT.

This chain joins TRBV5-6 and TRBJ2-7; 10 bases align to TRBD1. With V trimmed by 2 bases and J by 5 bases, 7 bases remained unmatched. This CDR3 spans 15 amino acids. Per the germline V gene, CDR1 is SGHDT and CDR2 is YYEEEE. The chain's CDR3 is CASSFRDRGRHEQYF. The CDR3 DNA follows: TGTGCCAGCAGCTTCCGGGACAGGGGCAGACACGAGCAGTACTTC.

This clone was recorded a few times. Other DNA sequences from this sample encode an identical CDR3 as well. V is TRBV4-3 and J is TRBJ2-1; perhaps TRBD2 as D (5 bases). The CDR3 runs to 17 residues. V was shortened by 0 bases and J by 2 bases, with 14 bases between the two germline ends. Germline V lookup: CDR1 LGHNA, CDR2 YSLEER. For the CDR3, the DNA is TGCGCCAGCAGCCAAGACCTACTAGAAGGCCCCTACAATGAGCAGTTCTTC. Translated: CASSQDLLEGPYNEQFF.

This clone has more than one count but fewer than ten. V is TRBV2 and J is TRBJ2-5; 7 bases are shared with TRBD2. CDR1 and CDR2 (germline): SNHLY, FYNNEI. The CDR3 is 16 residues long. Losses at the gene ends were 7 bases for V and 0 bases for J; bases not matched to a gene: 11. CDR3 region: CASIPPGGGNQETQYF. In nucleotides, the CDR3 is TGTGCCAGCATTCCGCCTGGCGGGGGAAACCAAGAGACCCAGTACTTC.

The J gene is TRBJ2-3, the V gene TRBV11-2; no clear D gene. CDR3 size: 13 residues. Germline loops: CDR1 SGHAT, CDR2 FQNNGV. V was cut by 2 bases and J by 2 bases, with 5 bases left in between. The CDR3 loop is CASSLILTDTQYF. DNA for the CDR3: TGTGCCAGCAGCTTAATACTCACAGATACGCAGTATTTT.

This sequence joins TRBV6-1 and TRBJ2-3; possible D gene TRBD2, 5 bases. The CDR3 has 13 amino acids. Germline V lookup: CDR1 MNHNS, CDR2 SASEGT. Trimming shortened V by 1 base and J by 4 bases, and 6 bases separated the two germline ends. The CDR3 is CASSEVGADTQYF. CDR3 in DNA: TGTGCCAGCAGTGAAGTCGGGGCAGATACGCAGTATTTT.